The present TCR beta chain was sequenced within a study of blood T cell repertoires in COVID-19. CDR3 length equals 14 residues. Germline values: CDR1 SGHNT, CDR2 YYREEE (reference sequence). Trimming at V came to 2 bases and at J to 1 base, leaving 3 bases not matched to a gene. The assay was immunoSEQ multiplex PCR, and TCRdb's table has in-frame clones only and misses some. The table records about 85,000 clones, roughly 90% of them present only once. The rearrangement uses TRBV5-4 and TRBJ2-7; 7 nucleotides align to TRBD1. Sequencing input: peripheral blood. The source is a human donor with active COVID-19. The donor label of this sample is uncertain. The CDR3 nucleotides read TGTGCCAGCAGCTTAGGGGGCGGATCCTACGAGCAGTACTTC. Translating gives CASSLGGGSYEQYF.